This is a list of T cell receptor beta chains from one sample in a study of cytomegalovirus exposure and HLA in healthy donors. TCRdb's table, derived via immunoSEQ multiplex PCR, lists solely in-frame clones and lacks some. This repertoire shows roughly 330,000 clones, roughly 90% found once; its top ten account for approximately 1%. Sequencing used PBMCs. The receptors here all came from a young woman in good health and CMV-seropositive. CDR3s include the opening cysteine and the closing phenylalanine or tryptophan. The order of the fields is J gene, V gene, clone size, D gene, CDR3 protein, CDR3 DNA. The D gene is left open where the match is weak. The size of a clone is reported for some rows only, either as once, few or many, or as a class for expanded clones.

j_gene: TRBJ1-4
v_gene: TRBV19
abundance: NA
d_gene: NA
CDR3aa: CASTDATNEKLFF
CDR3nt: TGTGCCAGTACGGACGCAACTAATGAAAAACTGTTTTTT

j_gene: TRBJ1-1
v_gene: TRBV6-1
abundance: NA
d_gene: NA
CDR3aa: CASTRTGDTEAFF
CDR3nt: TGTGCCAGCACACGGACCGGGGACACTGAAGCTTTCTTT

j_gene: TRBJ2-7
v_gene: TRBV7-9
abundance: NA
d_gene: NA
CDR3aa: CASSLTNEQYF
CDR3nt: TGTGCCAGCAGCTTAACGAACGAGCAGTACTTC

j_gene: TRBJ2-7
v_gene: TRBV6-5
abundance: once
d_gene: NA
CDR3aa: CASTETGFSEQYF
CDR3nt: TGTGCCAGCACGGAGACAGGATTCTCCGAGCAGTACTTC

j_gene: TRBJ2-1
v_gene: TRBV11-2
abundance: NA
d_gene: TRBD1
CDR3aa: CASSARTGNYNEQFF
CDR3nt: TGTGCCAGCAGCGCAAGGACAGGGAACTACAATGAGCAGTTCTTC

j_gene: TRBJ2-7
v_gene: TRBV2
abundance: NA
d_gene: NA
CDR3aa: CASSDGDEQYF
CDR3nt: TGTGCCAGCAGTGATGGTGACGAGCAGTACTTC

j_gene: TRBJ1-6
v_gene: TRBV7-9
abundance: NA
d_gene: TRBD1
CDR3aa: CASRLPSQGNSYNSPLHF
CDR3nt: TGTGCCAGCAGACTCCCATCACAGGGGAACTCCTATAATTCACCCCTCCACTTT

j_gene: TRBJ1-1
v_gene: TRBV19
abundance: NA
d_gene: NA
CDR3aa: CASSVANTEAFF
CDR3nt: TGTGCCAGTAGTGTGGCTAACACTGAAGCTTTCTTT

j_gene: TRBJ1-1
v_gene: TRBV9
abundance: NA
d_gene: NA
CDR3aa: CASSVPAPILNTEAFF
CDR3nt: TGTGCCAGCAGCGTCCCGGCACCGATCCTGAACACTGAAGCTTTCTTT

j_gene: TRBJ2-5
v_gene: TRBV2
abundance: NA
d_gene: TRBD1
CDR3aa: CASLRDRGETQYF
CDR3nt: TGTGCCAGCCTCCGGGACAGGGGAGAGACCCAGTACTTC

j_gene: TRBJ2-2
v_gene: TRBV5-6
abundance: once
d_gene: NA
CDR3aa: CASSLTGTGELFF
CDR3nt: TGTGCCAGCAGCTTGACTGGCACCGGGGAGCTGTTTTTT

j_gene: TRBJ2-7
v_gene: TRBV4-3
abundance: NA
d_gene: NA
CDR3aa: CASSQGAGHPSYEQYF
CDR3nt: TGCGCCAGCAGCCAAGGAGCGGGCCACCCCTCCTACGAGCAGTACTTC

j_gene: TRBJ2-7
v_gene: TRBV19
abundance: NA
d_gene: TRBD1
CDR3aa: CASSIEGQEYEQYF
CDR3nt: TGTGCCAGTAGTATAGAGGGACAGGAGTACGAGCAGTACTTC

j_gene: TRBJ2-7
v_gene: TRBV7-8
abundance: NA
d_gene: NA
CDR3aa: CASSLVGGGYYEQYF
CDR3nt: TGTGCCAGCAGCTTAGTTGGGGGCGGCTACTACGAGCAGTACTTC

j_gene: TRBJ2-3
v_gene: TRBV30
abundance: once
d_gene: NA
CDR3aa: CAWSIVGTDTQYF
CDR3nt: TGTGCCTGGAGTATTGTGGGCACAGATACGCAGTATTTT

j_gene: TRBJ1-1
v_gene: TRBV19
abundance: once
d_gene: TRBD1
CDR3aa: CASSPRQGVNTEAFF
CDR3nt: TGTGCCAGTAGTCCCAGACAGGGGGTAAACACTGAAGCTTTCTTT

j_gene: TRBJ1-2
v_gene: TRBV28
abundance: NA
d_gene: TRBD1
CDR3aa: CASSTLGRGRRVTF
CDR3nt: TGTGCCAGCAGCACCCTGGGGAGGGGGCGCCGGGTCACCTTC

j_gene: TRBJ2-7
v_gene: TRBV15
abundance: NA
d_gene: NA
CDR3aa: CATSRDRGSRAYEQYF
CDR3nt: TGTGCCACCAGCAGAGATCGGGGCAGCCGGGCCTACGAGCAGTACTTC

j_gene: TRBJ2-7
v_gene: TRBV7-2
abundance: NA
d_gene: NA
CDR3aa: CASSSPRGPYEQYF
CDR3nt: TGTGCCAGCAGCTCCCCGAGGGGACCCTACGAGCAGTACTTC

j_gene: TRBJ2-1
v_gene: TRBV27
abundance: NA
d_gene: TRBD1
CDR3aa: CASSTDRAPYNEQFF
CDR3nt: TGTGCCAGCAGTACGGACAGGGCCCCCTACAATGAGCAGTTCTTC

j_gene: TRBJ2-7
v_gene: TRBV27
abundance: NA
d_gene: NA
CDR3aa: CASSWTVGNLQYF
CDR3nt: TGTGCCAGCAGTTGGACTGTGGGCAACCTGCAGTACTTC